The subject of this entry is one T cell receptor beta chain. This sample stems from a study of blood T cell repertoires in COVID-19. Across the study: The study drew acute and convalescent COVID-19 samples from the United States, Italy and Spain. PBMCs, B-cell-depleted T cells, or T cells provided the cDNA or gDNA that made up the material.

The assay was immunoSEQ multiplex PCR, and TCRdb's table has in-frame clones only and misses some. The sample gives roughly 100,000 clones, 84% of which show up once; about 2% is in the top ten. The CDR3 consists of 19 residues. V gave up 0 bases and J gave up 2 bases; unmatched junction bases: 14. Sample: peripheral blood. This TCR derives from a man in his 70s with active or convalescent COVID-19. The chain uses TRBV23-1 and TRBJ1-1; the match to TRBD1 covers 8 bases. TRBV23-1 is an ORF; its function is uncertain. CDR3 bases: TGCGCCAGCAGTCAATCGGGCAGGGGGCGCGAATCGCCTAACACTGAAGCTTTCTTT. Translated: CASSQSGRGRESPNTEAFF.